Presented here are 5 T cell receptor beta chains from one specimen sequenced in a study of T cells after yellow fever vaccination. TCRdb fed the 5' RACE reads into MiXCR, producing one record per CDR3 protein. Here the sample spans 110,000 to 150,000 distinct CDR3 sequences, 6.6% being singletons. The sequencing here drew on CD4+ T cells sorted from PBMCs, taken 10 days after the yellow fever booster vaccination. The source of these receptors is a man younger than 45 who received the YFV17D yellow fever vaccine.

In regard to this clonotype: A much larger clonotype is one base distant, so this may be a read error. The V call is TRBV6-1, the J call TRBJ2-7; 9 bases agree with TRBD2. V lost 6 bases and J lost 2; bases outside the gene matches: 5. Germline V gene sequence: CDR1 MNHNS, CDR2 SASEGT. The CDR3 is made up of 14 amino acids. CDR3 region: CASRSSGVTYEQYF. In DNA form, the CDR3 reads TGTGCCAGCAGATCTAGCGGGGTGACCTACGAGCAGTACTTC.

The chain combines TRBV7-2 with TRBJ2-3; D gene unclear. Germline assignment: CDR1 SGHTA and CDR2 FQGNSA. Trimming took 8 bases from V and 2 from J, leaving 14 bases between them. The CDR3 spans 14 residues. The chain's CDR3 is CASFVSRTTDTQYF. The CDR3 bases are TGTGCCAGCTTTGTCTCCCGTACCACAGATACGCAGTATTTT.

This clonotype was counted many times. The CDR3 DNA is TGTGCCAGCACCTCAGGACAGGGCGAGTACGAGCAGTACTTC. It is translated as CASTSGQGEYEQYF. This sequence joins TRBV7-9 and TRBJ2-7, with 8 bases matching TRBD1. V lost 7 bases and J lost 4; bases outside the gene matches: 9. This CDR3 contains 14 residues. Germline V gene data show CDR1 as SEHNR and CDR2 as FQNEAQ (reference sequence).

This clonotype was observed at least ten times. The chain couples TRBV14 to TRBJ2-2; D unresolved. Germline CDR1 reads SGHDN; CDR2 reads FVKESK. Trimming removed 0 bases from V and 6 bases from J, with 5 bases in between. The CDR3 spans 13 residues. CDR3 in DNA: TGTGCCAGCAGCCAAGATCGGGCCGGGGAGCTGTTTTTT. Protein sequence: CASSQDRAGELFF.

This clonotype was recorded a few times. The chain joins TRBV19 to TRBJ2-1, with D uncertain. Trimming took off 5 bases at V and 7 bases at J, with 12 bases between the two ends. Germline V gene sequence: CDR1 LNHDA, CDR2 SQIVND (reference sequence). The CDR3 sequence is 13 residues long. The CDR3 region is CASSWAAINEQFF. CDR3 coding DNA: TGTGCCAGTAGTTGGGCAGCGATTAATGAGCAGTTCTTC.